One sample yielded the 15 T cell receptor beta chains listed below, sequenced in a study of blood T cell repertoires in COVID-19 (dated by TCRdb to the early 2020s). The library was obtained by the immunoSEQ multiplex PCR assay. This is the immuneACCESS table as TCRdb keeps it, with only in-frame sequences that have V and J called. A part of the clones is gone; compared with another copy, unresolved V genes explain less than half, and the rest is unexplained. The sample profile shows more than 300,000 clones; about 91% of them were found once. The ten largest clones add up to approximately 1.8% of the sample. Sequenced input: peripheral blood. The receptors were gathered from a woman in her 30s with COVID-19, enrolled during active disease.

This sequence joins TRBV2 and TRBJ1-4; 7 nucleotides align to TRBD1. CDR3 size: 13 residues. Germline V CDR1 and CDR2: SNHLY, FYNNEI. Germline trimming cut 2 bases from V and 7 bases from J; bases unmatched to any gene: 1. Here the CDR3 reads CASSEYRGEKLFF. The DNA of the CDR3 is TGTGCCAGCAGTGAATACAGGGGTGAAAAACTGTTTTTT.

The gene calls are TRBV15 and TRBJ2-1, with 11 positions matching TRBD1. Germline CDR1 is LNHNV and CDR2 is YYDKDF (reference sequence). V trimming: 1 base; J trimming: 7 bases; junction bases outside the gene matches: 12. CDR3 length: 18 amino acids. Here the CDR3 DNA reads TGTGCCACCAGCAGAGCGCGATCCGGACAGGGGGCGTCGAATGAGCAGTTCTTC. It encodes CATSRARSGQGASNEQFF. Variable domain in full (rest from reference TRBV15 and TRBJ2-1): DAMVIQNPRYQVTQFGKPVTLSCSQTLNHNVMYWYQQKSSQAPKLLFHYYDKDFNNEADTPDNFQSRRPNTSFCFLDIRSPGLGDTAMYLCATSRARSGQGASNEQFFGPGTRLTVL.

This clone was detected only a few times. The chain is built from TRBV5-1 and TRBJ1-5, with D unclear. Germline V gene lookup returns CDR1 SGHRS and CDR2 YFSETQ. CDR3 length: 13 amino acids. Deletions cut 0 bases from V and 4 bases from J, with 5 bases between. CDR3 protein: CASSLDGNQPQHF. The DNA for the CDR3 is TGCGCCAGCAGCTTGGACGGGAATCAGCCCCAGCATTTT.

The genes are TRBV2 and TRBJ2-5; possibly TRBD1 for D (6 bases). In germline, CDR1 is SNHLY, CDR2 FYNNEI. This CDR3 comprises 16 residues. Trimming cost V 2 bases and J 5 bases, with 18 bases left between them. CDR3 DNA sequence: TGTGCCAGCAGTGAATATACCGGGACAATCGGGGAGACCCAGTACTTC. This translates into CASSEYTGTIGETQYF.

Notes on this clone: The sample carries other DNA sequences with the same CDR3. The chain carries TRBV5-1 and TRBJ1-2, with 10 bases that match TRBD1. CDR3 size: 14 residues. CDR1 is SGHRS and CDR2 is YFSETQ in the germline V gene. V lost 1 base to trimming and J lost 6 bases; unmatched junction nucleotides: 3. CDR3 nucleotide sequence: TGCGCCAGCAGCTTGCGGGACAGGGGAAATGGCTACACCTTC. The encoded protein is CASSLRDRGNGYTF. Looking up the rest from reference TRBV5-1 and TRBJ1-2 gives the full variable domain: KAGVTQTPRYLIKTRGQQVTLSCSPISGHRSVSWYQQTPGQGLQFLFEYFSETQRNKGNFPGRFSGRQFSNSRSEMNVSTLELGDSALYLCASSLRDRGNGYTFGSGTRLTVV.

The chain couples TRBV3-1 (or the pseudogene TRBV3-2) to TRBJ1-2; the D is unclear. V lost 3 bases to trimming and J lost 6 bases, with 17 bases between them. The CDR3 is made up of 15 amino acids. Per germline, CDR1 LGHDT and CDR2 YNNKEL (reference sequence). The CDR3 loop reads CASSHLLGSPDGYTF. Here the CDR3 DNA reads TGTGCCAGCAGCCACCTCTTGGGCTCTCCGGATGGCTACACCTTC.

This clone was detected once. The genes are TRBV4-1 and TRBJ1-5, with TRBD1 identical over 8 bases. This CDR3 comprises 16 residues. Germline V gene data show CDR1 as MGHRA and CDR2 as YSYEKL. The V and J ends lost 2 bases and 7 bases, in that order; junction bases with no gene match: 10. The CDR3 DNA sequence: TGCGCCAGCAGCCAACCTAGGACAGGGAGCTACCAGCCCCAGCATTTT. It yields the protein CASSQPRTGSYQPQHF.

J is TRBJ1-1 and V is TRBV30; D is uncertain. Trimming took off 1 base at V and 8 bases at J, with 11 bases between the two ends. This CDR3 contains 12 residues. Germline lookup yields CDR1 GTSNPN and CDR2 SVGIG (reference sequence). The CDR3, as DNA: TGTGCCTGGAGTGACTTCCCGTCCGAAGCTTTCTTT. Translation: CAWSDFPSEAFF.

V gene TRBV6-5 combines with J gene TRBJ1-1; TRBD1 might be the D (5 bases). From germline, CDR1 is MNHEY and CDR2 SVGAGI. This CDR3 contains 14 residues. V was clipped by 3 bases and J by 11 bases, with 19 bases between them. The CDR3 region is CASSYFGGTSGAFF. In DNA form, the CDR3 reads TGTGCCAGCAGTTATTTTGGAGGGACCTCTGGGGCTTTCTTT.

The chain recombines TRBV7-6 with TRBJ2-7, with D perhaps TRBD1 (6 bases). Germline lookup yields CDR1 SGHVS and CDR2 FNYEAQ. This CDR3 has 16 residues. V lost 5 bases and J 6 bases, leaving 23 bases between the germline ends. Written as DNA, the CDR3 is TGTGCCAGCAGCCGCCGGGGAGCTGGGGGCTTATTCGAGCAGTACTTC. Encoded protein: CASSRRGAGGLFEQYF.

The rearrangement links TRBV9 to TRBJ2-3; D is unresolved. Germline V gene data show CDR1 as SGDLS and CDR2 as YYNGEE. V lost 0 bases, J lost 3 bases, and 8 bases lay in between. The CDR3 is 14 amino acids. The CDR3 here is CASSVEWSTDTQYF. The CDR3 region has the DNA TGTGCCAGCAGCGTAGAGTGGAGTACAGATACGCAGTATTTT.

This clone was counted only a few times. V gene TRBV6-4 combines with J gene TRBJ2-2; 7 bases are shared with TRBD1. Germline-derived CDR1 and CDR2 are MRHNA and SNTAGT. J lost 4 bases, V lost 8 bases, and 7 bases had no gene match. The CDR3 has 14 amino acids. CDR3: CASADRDSTGELFF. The CDR3, as DNA: TGTGCCAGCGCGGACCGGGACAGCACCGGGGAGCTGTTTTTT.

The J gene is TRBJ1-3, the V gene TRBV6-5; 9 positions match TRBD1. The germline CDR1 and CDR2 sequences are MNHEY and SVGAGI. This CDR3 contains 13 residues. Trimming cost V 5 bases and J 8 bases; bases outside gene matches: 4. The CDR3 sequence is CASSPDRGDTIYF. The CDR3 DNA follows: TGTGCCAGCAGTCCCGACAGGGGGGACACCATATATTTT.

This clone was observed a handful of times. This chain links TRBV6-5 with TRBJ1-2; possibly TRBD1 for D (5 bases). CDR1 is MNHEY and CDR2 is SVGAGI in the germline V gene. The CDR3 totals 13 residues. Trimming removed 7 bases from V and 4 bases from J, with 13 bases in between. The CDR3 reads CASTDRSTYGYTF. The CDR3 coding sequence is TGTGCCAGCACCGACAGAAGCACCTATGGCTACACCTTC.

This chain links TRBV5-5 with TRBJ2-5, with D possibly being TRBD1 (5 bases). The V and J ends lost 5 bases and 4 bases respectively, with 9 bases between them. The CDR3 extends over 12 amino acids. In germline, CDR1 is SGHKS, CDR2 YYEKEE (reference sequence). DNA of the CDR3: TGTGCCAGCAGAAGGGGAACAGAGACCCAGTACTTC. It yields the protein CASRRGTETQYF.